These T cell receptor beta chains were read from a single sample in a study of patients with pleural tuberculosis. TCRdb re-derived calls from the reads in MiXCR, one entry per CDR3 protein. The data contain 29,000 or so distinct CDR3 sequences, under 20% of them singletons. Material: peripheral blood. The receptors derive from a human donor with pleural tuberculosis. CDR3s include the opening cysteine and the closing phenylalanine or tryptophan. The D gene is left open where the match is weak. A row's size may be missing; if present it is once, few, many or a size class.

D	V	size	J	DNA	CDR3
NA	TRBV29-1	many	TRBJ2-7	TGCAGCGTTCGGTTCGCAGCCTACGAGCAGTACTTC	CSVRFAAYEQYF
TRBD2	TRBV19	many	TRBJ2-1	TGTGCCAGTAGTATAGACGCGGGAGGGAGCTCCTACAATGAGCAGTTCTTC	CASSIDAGGSSYNEQFF
TRBD1	TRBV2	many	TRBJ1-1	TGTGCCAGTACGACAGGGGCAGTTTTCTTT	CASTTGAVFF
NA	TRBV14	many	TRBJ1-1	TGTGCCAGCAGCTTTTTAGTCAGCACTGAAGCTTTCTTT	CASSFLVSTEAFF
TRBD1	TRBV19	many	TRBJ2-7	TGTGCCAGTAGTGATCGGGACAGGGCCTACGAGCAGTACTTC	CASSDRDRAYEQYF
NA	TRBV28	many	TRBJ2-4	TGTGCCAGCAGTTTATTCGGGGTAATAGCCAAAAACATTCAGTACTTC	CASSLFGVIAKNIQYF
NA	TRBV2	many	TRBJ2-1	TGTGCCAGCAGTGAAATGGGACCCAACAATGAGCAGTTCTTC	CASSEMGPNNEQFF
NA	TRBV7-2	NA	TRBJ2-3	TGTGCCAGCAGCTCGGACCACACAGATACGCAGGATTTT	CASSSDHTDTQDF
NA	TRBV29-1	many	TRBJ2-1	TGCAGCGTTGAATCTCAACCCGGGAATGAGCAGTTCTTC	CSVESQPGNEQFF
NA	TRBV19	many	TRBJ2-7	TGTGCCAGTAGTGACATGGTAGGTCTCGAGCAGTACTTC	CASSDMVGLEQYF
NA	TRBV9	many	TRBJ1-1	TGTGCCAGCAGCGTACTTATGAACACTGAAGCTTTCTTT	CASSVLMNTEAFF
NA	TRBV20-1	medium-sized	TRBJ1-1	TGCAGTGCTCACCGGGGGGACACTGAAGCTTTCTTT	CSAHRGDTEAFF
NA	TRBV5-6	NA	TRBJ2-2	TGTGCCAGCAGCCGACTGGTAGAGCTGTTTTTT	CASSRLVELFF
TRBD2	TRBV5-4	many	TRBJ2-5	TGTGCCAGCAGCTTGACTGGCGGGGGTTGGGGAGAGACCCAGTACTTC	CASSLTGGGWGETQYF
NA	TRBV14	NA	TRBJ1-1	TGTGCCAGCAGCCTTCAGGGGAACACTGAACCTTTCTTT	CASSLQGNTEPFF
NA	TRBV12-3/TRBV12-4	NA	TRBJ2-3	TGTGCCAGCAGTTGGAGAGGGGGGGGTATCACAGATACGCAGTATTTT	CASSWRGGGITDTQYF
NA	TRBV20-1	many	TRBJ2-5	TGCAGTGAAAGCGCGCTATCGGGGGCCGAAGAGACCCAGTACTTC	CSESALSGAEETQYF
NA	TRBV27	NA	TRBJ1-2	TGTGTCAGCAGTCTCAACGTACAGGGTGCTGGCGGCTACACCTTC	CVSSLNVQGAGGYTF
NA	TRBV6-2/TRBV6-3	once	TRBJ1-1	TGTGCCAGCAGTCAGGGGCTTGAAGCTTTCTTT	CASSQGLEAFF
NA	TRBV15	many	TRBJ1-1	TGTGCCACCAGCAGGGGGTTGGGAACTGAAGCTTTCTTT	CATSRGLGTEAFF
NA	TRBV28	many	TRBJ1-2	TGTGCCAGCAGTGCAGGGGCCTTCTATGGCTACACCTTC	CASSAGAFYGYTF
NA	TRBV4-1	NA	TRBJ1-1	TGCACCAGCAGCCAAGATGAGCGGGGCCGGAAGAACACTGAAGCTTTCTTT	CTSSQDERGRKNTEAFF
NA	TRBV10-3	NA	TRBJ2-7	TGTGCCATCGGGGCAGGGGGGTCCTACGAGCAGTACTTC	CAIGAGGSYEQYF
NA	TRBV28	many	TRBJ1-2	TGTGCCAGCAGTCCTGCGACGGGTCCCCCCGGTGGCTACACCTTC	CASSPATGPPGGYTF
NA	TRBV6-1	medium-sized	TRBJ1-2	TGTGCCAGCAGGGAGGATGGCTACACCTTC	CASREDGYTF
NA	TRBV5-1	many	TRBJ2-1	TGCGCCAGCAGCTTGGTCAGCCTCGGGACGGATGAGCAGTTCTTC	CASSLVSLGTDEQFF
NA	TRBV28	once	TRBJ1-1	TGTTCCAGCAGGTTGGCGGTAAGTTACACTGAAGCTTTCTTT	CSSRLAVSYTEAFF
NA	TRBV20-1	many	TRBJ2-7	TGCAGTGCTAGGCGTCCTAGCAGCTCCTACGAGCAGTACTTC	CSARRPSSSYEQYF